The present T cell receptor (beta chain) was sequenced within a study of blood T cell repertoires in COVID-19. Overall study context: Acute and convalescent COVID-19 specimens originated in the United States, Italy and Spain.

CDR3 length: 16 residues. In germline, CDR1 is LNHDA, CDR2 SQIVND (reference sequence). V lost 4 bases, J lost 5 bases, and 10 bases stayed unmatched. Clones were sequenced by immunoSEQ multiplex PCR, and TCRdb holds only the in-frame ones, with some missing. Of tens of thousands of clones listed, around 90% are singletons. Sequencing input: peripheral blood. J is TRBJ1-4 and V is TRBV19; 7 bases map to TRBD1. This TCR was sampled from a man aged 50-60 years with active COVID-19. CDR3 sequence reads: CASSTGGGARNEKLFF. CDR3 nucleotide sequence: TGTGCCAGTAGTACTGGAGGGGGCGCAAGAAATGAAAAACTGTTTTTT.